This T cell receptor beta chain was sequenced for a study of blood T cell repertoires in COVID-19. Clones were sequenced by immunoSEQ multiplex PCR, and TCRdb holds only the in-frame ones, with some missing. The data show fewer than 350,000 clones, almost 85% seen once. This clone was seen just once. The source is a human donor in a cohort sampled during active COVID-19. The material sequenced was peripheral blood.

The CDR3 is CASSVPTQGEAFF. The CDR3, as DNA: TGTGCCAGCAGCGTACCTACACAGGGTGAAGCTTTCTTT. The J gene is TRBJ1-1, the V gene TRBV9; possible D gene TRBD1, 6 bases. V lost 1 base to trimming and J lost 7 bases, with 11 bases between them. The CDR3 runs to 13 residues. Germline V gene lookup returns CDR1 SGDLS and CDR2 YYNGEE.